Detailed here is one T cell receptor (beta chain). This sample was included in a study of CD8+ T cells in alopecia areata. The CDR3 runs to 16 residues. V lost 4 bases, J lost 7 bases, and 20 bases lay in between. Germline V CDR1 and CDR2: MNHEY, SVGAGI. cDNA serving as the sequencing template came from extracted, reverse transcribed RNA. Clones were sequenced by immunoSEQ multiplex PCR, and TCRdb holds only the in-frame ones, with some missing. The sample shows under 250,000 clones, around 65% of them seen only once. Treatment defined: oral pan-JAK inhibitor, 5-10 mg twice daily. The source was CD4+ T cells sorted from blood, collected between weeks 43 and 45, from a patient treated with tofacitinib. This receptor was identified in a human donor with alopecia areata. This chain joins TRBV6-5 and TRBJ2-1; D perhaps matches TRBD2 (7 bases). The CDR3: CASSSPGGGHGNEQFF. The CDR3 DNA is TGTGCCAGCAGTTCTCCCGGCGGGGGCCACGGGAATGAGCAGTTCTTC.